The sequence of this T cell receptor (beta chain) was determined in a study of CD8 T cells in ankylosing spondylitis. General observations from the study: Clones tied to disease were said to be significantly enriched in matched ankylosing spondylitis synovial fluid. Past studies reported some motif variants in reactive arthritis synovial fluid and blood. Ankylosing spondylitis blood appeared to be characterized by a TCR beta motif of eight or nine highly homologous variants. In peripheral blood, disease-linked CD8+ clones occurred at relatively low frequencies.

Quantitative molecular-barcoded 5'-RACE generated the TCR beta libraries. TCRdb analysed the 5' RACE reads with MiXCR anew, one entry per CDR3 protein. The repertoire holds about 540,000 distinct CDR3 sequences, more than 9.5% seen once, with over 6.5% in the top ten. For this clonotype: The target antigen is unknown.

Material: blood, either unsorted or a sorted T cell fraction (not recorded which). This clonotype was obtained from a male donor with ankylosing spondylitis.

The CDR3 here is CASSLSLELFF. The DNA of the CDR3 is TGTGCCAGCAGTCTGTCGTTGGAGCTGTTTTTT. V and J are TRBV12-3 or TRBV12-4 and TRBJ2-2; no firm D call. The CDR3 is 11 residues long. V was pared by 5 bases and J by 10 bases, with 8 bases between.